Listed here is a single T cell receptor beta chain. What it binds is unknown. This same CDR3 is encoded by further DNA sequences in the sample. CDR1 is MDHEN and CDR2 is SYDVKM in the germline V gene. This CDR3 is built from 12 residues. V lost 8 bases, J lost 4 bases, and 9 bases lay in between. The data stem from a study of shared clonotypes between healthy human individuals. The study, taken as a whole, reports: Generally, naive subsets (rather than memory subsets) showed larger estimated richness.

HIV-negative, healthy adults without recent acute infections or vaccinations were the donors. Both subsets, CD45RA+ naive and CD45RA-negative memory, were split from the CD4+ cells. Repertoires were generated with immunoSEQ multiplex PCR, while TCRdb's copy carries only in-frame clones and drops some. The sample records about 1.5 million clones, about 96% being singletons. This chain joins TRBV28 and TRBJ1-5; D is perhaps TRBD1 (5 bases). The receptor comes from a man aged 25 to 45 in good health. Sequenced material: naive CD4+ T cells sorted from blood. Specified subset: CD45RA+ positively selected. The CDR3 sequence is CASGTANQPQHF. The CDR3 coding sequence is TGTGCCAGCGGGACCGCAAATCAGCCCCAGCATTTT.